The clone carrying this TCR beta chain was counted between two and nine times. The CDR3 loop spans 14 amino acids. V lost 4 bases and J lost 6, with 14 bases in between. Germline V lookup: CDR1 SGHRS, CDR2 YFSETQ. Healthy adults negative for HIV, lacking recent acute infections or vaccinations, served as donors. This entry belongs to a study of shared clonotypes between healthy human individuals. Input per replicate PCR of unsorted PBMC was about 0.3 ug DNA, corresponding to roughly 30,000 T cell genomes. In the study's own analysis: ImmunoSEQ only sent back junction sequences with no quality scores, so filtering was done differently. Clones were read by immunoSEQ multiplex PCR, and TCRdb kept only the in-frame ones, dropping some. V and J calls and clone size are those listed in that table; D and trimming were worked out from the DNA. The sample holds some 490,000 clones, 60% to 80% seen once.

This sequence joins TRBV5-1 and TRBJ2-1, with D perhaps TRBD1 (6 bases). Specimen: PBMCs. This sequence originates from a woman between 40 and 55 years old in good health. Some clones in this sample may be carry-over from other donors' samples. This chain's CDR3 is CASSTQDSSNEQFF. CDR3 nucleotide sequence: TGCGCCAGCAGCACGCAGGACAGTAGCAATGAGCAGTTCTTC.